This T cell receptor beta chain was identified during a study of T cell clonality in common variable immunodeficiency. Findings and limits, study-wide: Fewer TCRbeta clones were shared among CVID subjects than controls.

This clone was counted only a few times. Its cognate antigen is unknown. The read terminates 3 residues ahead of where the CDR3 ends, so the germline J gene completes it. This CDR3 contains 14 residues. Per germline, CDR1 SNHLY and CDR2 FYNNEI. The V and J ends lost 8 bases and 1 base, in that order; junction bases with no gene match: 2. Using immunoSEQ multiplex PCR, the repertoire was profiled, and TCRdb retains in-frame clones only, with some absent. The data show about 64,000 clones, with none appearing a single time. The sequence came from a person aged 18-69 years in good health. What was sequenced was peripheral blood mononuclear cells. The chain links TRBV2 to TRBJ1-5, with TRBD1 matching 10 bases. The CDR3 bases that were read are TGTGCCAGCGTGGGACAGGGGAGCAATCAGCCC. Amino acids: CASVGQGSNQP. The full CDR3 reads CASVGQGSNQPQHF. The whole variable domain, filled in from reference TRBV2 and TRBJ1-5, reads EPEVTQTPSHQVTQMGQEVILRCVPISNHLYFYWYRQILGQKVEFLVSFYNNEISEKSEIFDDQFSVERPDGSNFTLKIRSTKLEDSAMYFCASVGQGSNQPQHFGDGTRLSIL.